These T cell receptor beta chains were read from a single sample in a study of blood T cell repertoires in COVID-19. TCRdb's table, derived via immunoSEQ multiplex PCR, lists solely in-frame clones and lacks some. Of 140,000 to 150,000 clones detected, over 70% appear once; the ten largest clones hold less than 2%. Sequenced material: peripheral blood. The receptors were gathered from a woman aged 60 to 75 with acute or convalescent COVID-19. Both conserved end residues are trimmed from each CDR3.

TRBV28,TRBJ2-1,ASSLRDWAGSEQF
TRBV10-2,TRBJ2-3,ATRLGTSGRDTQY
TRBV30,TRBJ1-1,AWSVRRGTGGFQAF
TRBV10-3,TRBJ2-1,AISESVGGLAGRGYNEQF
TRBV20-1,TRBJ1-1,SASQMNTEAF
TRBV30,TRBJ1-6,AGMGQNNSPLH
TRBV5-1,TRBJ2-7,ASSLSVGLNYAQY
TRBV5-1,TRBJ1-2,ASSTEKYGYT
TRBV5-6,TRBJ1-6,ASSQYRDWDSPLH
TRBV28,TRBJ1-5,ASNPDSYQPQH
TRBV5-1,TRBJ2-7,ASSLGQDVRSEQY
TRBV15,TRBJ1-5,ATSGDRSRFNKPQH
TRBV28,TRBJ1-1,ASSPMDRLNTEAF
TRBV7-9,TRBJ1-2,ASSFGQYGYT
TRBV5-6,TRBJ2-5,ASSPGQGVETQY
TRBV5-1,TRBJ2-1,ASSLVSGINEQF
TRBV18,TRBJ1-2,ASSHLEAHGYT
TRBV5-6,TRBJ1-2,ASSLFAGADGYT
TRBV9,TRBJ2-1,ASSVASQTYNEQF
TRBV25-1,TRBJ2-1,ASSEYGGGVHNEQF
TRBV27,TRBJ2-3,ASSFGGLGDTQY
TRBV4-1,TRBJ2-5,ASSLRQGEETQY
TRBV24-1,TRBJ2-1,ATSDAPGEQF
TRBV29-1,TRBJ1-5,SASGSNQPQH
TRBV28,TRBJ1-6,ASSHRQGTISYNSPLH
TRBV19,TRBJ2-2,ASSIPSKGSGRATGELF
TRBV3-1/TRBV3-2,TRBJ1-1,ASSLFRQEAF
TRBV2,TRBJ2-7,ASSARTGRGSEQY
TRBV24-1,TRBJ2-5,ATSDPSAGGGKTQY
TRBV11-2,TRBJ2-3,ASSSVDTQY
TRBV5-6,TRBJ1-1,ASRVDRVDSGAF
TRBV9,TRBJ2-3,ASSALSIQDTQY
TRBV7-6,TRBJ1-5,ASSPISGFSNQPQH
TRBV6-2/TRBV6-3,TRBJ1-3,ASSYSWDLSSGNTIY
TRBV27,TRBJ2-1,ASSFFPPSYNEQF
TRBV27,TRBJ1-5,ASSPTGFAQPQH
TRBV7-8,TRBJ2-7,ASSLAHLAGSYEQY
TRBV7-9,TRBJ2-7,ASSDGTSGTLGYEQY
TRBV19,TRBJ2-2,ASSGLAGGELF
TRBV6-5,TRBJ1-2,ASSPDRGYGYT
TRBV7-2,TRBJ2-1,ASSQTSGRWNEQF
TRBV6-5,TRBJ2-3,ASRKEGKERDTQY
TRBV9,TRBJ2-1,ASSSTWAYNEQF
TRBV5-1,TRBJ1-6,ASSLEGQGLGPPLH
TRBV6-5,TRBJ1-1,ASNAGTGVTEAF
TRBV3-1/TRBV3-2,TRBJ2-1,ASSQRTSYLNEQF
TRBV28,TRBJ2-1,ASSLRASGSSYNEQF